These 6 T cell receptor beta chains share one sample of origin, sequenced in a study of T cells in Graves' hyperthyroidism and ophthalmopathy (dated by TCRdb to the late 2010s). The receptor library was made with multiplex PCR. The run used an Illumina HiSeq 2000. The TCR beta CDR3 regions were amplified from RNA transcripts. For the first round of RT-PCR on the TCR CDR3, the HTBI primer set was used together with the Qiagen OneStep RT-PCR kit. Using fastp at Q25 and MiXCR, TCRdb reprocessed the public reads and kept productive beta chains. A single entry per CDR3 protein holds the most common genes and DNA from its merged rows. The sample table lists approximately 480,000 distinct CDR3 sequences, more than 20% of them with a count of one. The ten largest account for about 30% of the sample. Sequencing used blood. The receptors here all came from a man aged 18 to 35 with Graves' hyperthyroidism.

This clonotype has a count of ten or more. The chain links TRBV2 to TRBJ2-7; 7 positions agree with TRBD1. J gave up 3 bases and V 11 bases, and 7 bases lay outside the gene matches. The CDR3 runs to 12 residues. CDR1 is SNHLY, CDR2 FYNNEI, per germline. CDR3 sequence: CAASPGGYEQYF. CDR3 bases: TGTGCCGCGTCCCCAGGGGGCTACGAGCAGTACTTC.

This clonotype was seen ten or more times. The V and J genes are TRBV6-1 and TRBJ1-2; TRBD1 is a possible D gene (5 bases). Germline V gene sequence: CDR1 MNHNS, CDR2 SASEGT. The V end was cut by 7 bases, the J end by 5 bases, with 17 bases between. There are 14 residues in the CDR3. In nucleotides, the CDR3 is TGTGCCAGCACCATCCCGGGACGGGATTATGGCTACACCTTC. Translation: CASTIPGRDYGYTF.

This clonotype was observed at least ten times. Relative to the germline gene, one junction end is altered; a read error may explain this. The V gene is TRBV11-2, the J gene TRBJ2-4, with TRBD2 matching over 9 bases. This CDR3 is built from 17 residues. The germline gives CDR1 SGHAT, CDR2 FQNNGV. CDR3 amino acids: CASSLDGSGGAKNIQYF. Here the CDR3 DNA reads TGTGCCAGCAGCCTAGATGGTAGCGGGGGTGCCAAAAACATTCAGTACTTC.

The table lists this clonotype with many counts. The chain combines TRBV24-1 with TRBJ1-5; the D is unclear. Trimming removed 4 bases at V and 7 bases at J, with 13 bases between. Germline V lookup: CDR1 KGHDR, CDR2 SFDVKD. The CDR3 consists of 14 residues. CDR3 DNA: TGTGCCACCAGTGAGGAAGGGCCCGAACAGCCCCAGCATTTT. Its protein product is CATSEEGPEQPQHF.

This clonotype was found many times. The J gene is TRBJ2-7, the V gene TRBV6-1, with D possibly TRBD2 on 7 matching bases. The CDR3 consists of 15 residues. The germline CDR1 and CDR2 sequences are MNHNS and SASEGT. V was clipped by 1 base and J by 4 bases, with 14 bases between them. CDR3: CASSEEGGPWYEQYF. The CDR3 DNA sequence: TGTGCCAGCAGTGAAGAGGGGGGGCCGTGGTACGAGCAGTACTTC.

About this clonotype itself: The CDR3 ends on some other residue instead of the conserved phenylalanine or tryptophan, so this is likely a read error. This sequence joins TRBV7-9 and TRBJ1-3, with D unresolved. Germline loops: CDR1 SEHNR, CDR2 FQNEAQ (reference sequence). The CDR3 covers 15 residues. Between the trimmed V and J ends, which lost 3 bases and 7 bases, there was a span of 16 bases. The CDR3 loop is CASSLDRAFWNTIYL. The CDR3 coding sequence is TGTGCCAGCAGCTTGGATAGGGCCTTCTGGAACACCATATATTTG.